What follows are 5 T cell receptor beta chains derived from one specimen sequenced in a study of blood T cell repertoires in COVID-19. TCRdb's table, derived via immunoSEQ multiplex PCR, lists solely in-frame clones and lacks some. Among roughly 200,000 clones listed, over 80% were seen once. The sample was peripheral blood. These receptors all come from a woman aged 35 to 49 with COVID-19, enrolled during active disease.

This chain joins TRBV11-2 and TRBJ2-1; 11 nucleotides match TRBD2. V lost 2 bases and J lost 8; bases outside the gene matches: 11. Germline V gives CDR1 SGHAT, CDR2 FQNNGV. The CDR3 is 17 amino acids. The CDR3 DNA is TGTGCCAGCAGCTTACTCCCCCCGGCTAGCGGGGGGCATGAGCAGTTCTTC. Protein: CASSLLPPASGGHEQFF.

The rearrangement joins TRBV11-2 to TRBJ1-5; 10 bases agree with TRBD1. Germline trimming cut 5 bases from V and 4 bases from J; bases unmatched to any gene: 5. This CDR3 comprises 15 residues. Germline loops: CDR1 SGHAT, CDR2 FQNNGV. The CDR3 coding sequence is TGTGCCAGCAGCCCTCGACAGGGGGCGAATCAGCCCCAGCATTTT. Translated: CASSPRQGANQPQHF.

The chain couples TRBV3-1 (or the pseudogene TRBV3-2) to TRBJ2-1; D perhaps matches TRBD2 (6 bases). This CDR3 region has 13 residues. In germline, CDR1 is LGHDT, CDR2 YNNKEL (reference sequence). V lost 0 bases, J lost 14 bases, and 14 bases lay in between. CDR3 coding DNA: TGTGCCAGCAGCCAAGATACCGGCGGGGTGAAGTTCTTC. It is translated as CASSQDTGGVKFF.

The V call is TRBV6-5, the J call TRBJ1-5; TRBD1 agrees at 8 bases. The CDR3 is made up of 16 amino acids. The V gene end was trimmed by 0 bases and the J gene end by 11 bases; junction bases not matched to a gene: 12. CDR1 is MNHEY, CDR2 SVGAGI, per germline. The CDR3 protein is CASSYSGQGGVVAQHF. In nucleotides, the CDR3 is TGTGCCAGCAGTTACTCAGGACAGGGAGGCGTAGTGGCCCAGCATTTT.

J is TRBJ1-2 and V is TRBV28; the D gene is possibly TRBD1 (5 bases). V lost 6 bases, J lost 1 base, and 12 bases lay in between. The CDR3 length is 14 residues. CDR1 MDHEN and CDR2 SYDVKM come from the germline V gene. This CDR3 reads CASRPQVLNYGYTF. The CDR3, as DNA: TGTGCCAGCAGACCACAGGTTCTTAACTATGGCTACACCTTC.